This note documents a single TCR beta chain sequence. Methods used by the authors: From reference gene primer amplification, estimates of nucleated cell counts were derived. Libraries were prepared by immunoSEQ multiplex PCR; TCRdb keeps only in-frame clonotypes and omits some of them. That table gives V, J and clone size, and the DNA gave D and trimming. This table holds approximately 230,000 clones, just over 85% found once. The sample belongs to a study of blood T cell repertoires in COVID-19. Trimming took 1 base from V and 4 from J, leaving 10 bases between them. Germline CDR1 is SGHTA and CDR2 is FQGTGA. This CDR3 spans 14 amino acids. Clinical history reported by participants formed the basis on which cohorts were assigned. Resolution of symptoms, clearance, or two negative PCRs was present in recovered Cohort 3 donors.

V is TRBV7-3 and J is TRBJ1-1; D ambiguous. The TCR originated in a man aged 35 to 55 who had recovered from COVID-19. The sequencing sample was made of PBMCs or T cells enriched from blood (not recorded which). The CDR3 nucleotides are TGTGCCAGCAGCTTAAGGGAGGAGAGCACTGAAGCTTTCTTT. This gives the protein CASSLREESTEAFF.